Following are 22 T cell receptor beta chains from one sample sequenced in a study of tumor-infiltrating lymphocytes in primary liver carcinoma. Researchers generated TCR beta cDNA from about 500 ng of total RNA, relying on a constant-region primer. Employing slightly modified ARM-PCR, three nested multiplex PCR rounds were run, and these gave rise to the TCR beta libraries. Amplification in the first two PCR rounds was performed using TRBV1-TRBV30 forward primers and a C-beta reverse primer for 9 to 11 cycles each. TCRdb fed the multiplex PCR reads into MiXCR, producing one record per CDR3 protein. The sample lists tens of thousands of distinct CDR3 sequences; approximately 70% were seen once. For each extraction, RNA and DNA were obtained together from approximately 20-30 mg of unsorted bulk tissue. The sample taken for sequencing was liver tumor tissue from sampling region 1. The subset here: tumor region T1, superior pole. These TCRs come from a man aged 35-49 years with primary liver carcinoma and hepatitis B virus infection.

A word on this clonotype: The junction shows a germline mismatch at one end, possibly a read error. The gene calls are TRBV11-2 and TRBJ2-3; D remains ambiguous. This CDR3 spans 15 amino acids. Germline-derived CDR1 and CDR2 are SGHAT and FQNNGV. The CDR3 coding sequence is TGCTCCAGCAGTAAACTTTCTTCCCGCACAGATACGCAGTATTTT. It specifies CSSSKLSSRTDTQYF. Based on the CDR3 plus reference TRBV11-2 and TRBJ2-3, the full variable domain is EAGVAQSPRYKIIEKRQSVAFWCNPISGHATLYWYQQILGQGPKLLIQFQNNGVVDDSQLPKDRFSAERLKGVDSTLKIQPAKLEDSAVYLCSSSKLSSRTDTQYFGPGTRLTVL.

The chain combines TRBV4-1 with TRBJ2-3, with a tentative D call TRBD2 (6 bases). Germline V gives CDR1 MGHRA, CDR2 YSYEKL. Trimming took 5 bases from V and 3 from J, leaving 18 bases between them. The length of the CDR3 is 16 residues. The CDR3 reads CASSSEAGISTDTQYF. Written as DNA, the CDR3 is TGCGCCAGCAGCTCTGAGGCGGGGATAAGTACAGATACGCAGTATTTT.

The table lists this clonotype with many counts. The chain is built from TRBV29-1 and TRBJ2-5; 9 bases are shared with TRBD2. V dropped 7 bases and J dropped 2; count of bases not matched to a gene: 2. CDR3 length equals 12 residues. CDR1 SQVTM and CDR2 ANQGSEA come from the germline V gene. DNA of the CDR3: TGCAGCGCTAGCGGGACGCAAGAGACCCAGTACTTC. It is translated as CSASGTQETQYF.

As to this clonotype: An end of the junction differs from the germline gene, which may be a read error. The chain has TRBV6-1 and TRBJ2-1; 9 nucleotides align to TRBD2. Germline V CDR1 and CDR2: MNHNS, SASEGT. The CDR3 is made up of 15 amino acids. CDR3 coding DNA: TGTGCCATCAGTGAACTAGCGGGCTCCTACAATGAACAGTTCTTC. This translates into CAISELAGSYNEQFF.

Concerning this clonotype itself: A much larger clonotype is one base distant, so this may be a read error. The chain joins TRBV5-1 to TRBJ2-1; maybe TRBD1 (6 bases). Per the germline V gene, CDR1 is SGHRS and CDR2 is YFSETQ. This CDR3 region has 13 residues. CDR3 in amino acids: CSSSCTGCIEQFF. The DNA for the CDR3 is TGCTCCAGCAGCTGCACAGGGTGCATTGAGCAGTTCTTC.

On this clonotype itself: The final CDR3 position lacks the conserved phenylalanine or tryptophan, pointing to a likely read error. Written as DNA, the CDR3 is TGCGCCAGCAACCAAGTAAGGGACAGACCGTCAGATGGGCAGTTCCTC. Translation: CASNQVRDRPSDGQFL. V usage is TRBV4-1 and J usage is TRBJ2-1; 7 positions agree with TRBD1. Germline values: CDR1 MGHRA, CDR2 YSYEKL. The CDR3 has 16 residues.

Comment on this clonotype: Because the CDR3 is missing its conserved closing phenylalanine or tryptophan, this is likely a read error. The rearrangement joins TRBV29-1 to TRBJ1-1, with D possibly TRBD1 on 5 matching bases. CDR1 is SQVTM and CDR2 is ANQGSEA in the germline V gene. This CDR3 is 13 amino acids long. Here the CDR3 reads CSVDRVVNSEAFL. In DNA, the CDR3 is TGCAGCGTTGACAGGGTGGTAAACAGTGAAGCTTTCTTA.

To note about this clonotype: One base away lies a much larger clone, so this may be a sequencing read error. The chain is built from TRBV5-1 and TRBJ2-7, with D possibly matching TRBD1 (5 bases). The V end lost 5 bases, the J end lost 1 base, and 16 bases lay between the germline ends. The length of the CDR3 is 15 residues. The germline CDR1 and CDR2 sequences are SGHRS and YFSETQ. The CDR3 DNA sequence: TGCGCCAGCAGAGGGGCGGCAGGGAATTCCTACGAGCAGTACTTC. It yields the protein CASRGAAGNSYEQYF.

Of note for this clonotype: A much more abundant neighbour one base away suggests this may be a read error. This CDR3 reads CASSQGWISYNEQFF. As DNA, the CDR3 is TGTGCCAGCTCCCAGGGGTGGATCTCCTACAATGAGCAGTTCTTC. The rearrangement links TRBV28 to TRBJ2-1; tentative D call: TRBD1 (6 bases). Trimming took off 8 bases at V and 0 bases at J, with 14 bases between the two ends. Germline V gene data show CDR1 as MDHEN and CDR2 as SYDVKM. The CDR3 has 15 amino acids.

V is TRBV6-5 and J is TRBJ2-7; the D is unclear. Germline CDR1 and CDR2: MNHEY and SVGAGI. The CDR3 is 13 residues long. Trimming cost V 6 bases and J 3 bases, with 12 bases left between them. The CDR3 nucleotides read TGTGCCAGCAGCCGCACGAGCAGCTACGAGCAGTACTTC. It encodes CASSRTSSYEQYF.

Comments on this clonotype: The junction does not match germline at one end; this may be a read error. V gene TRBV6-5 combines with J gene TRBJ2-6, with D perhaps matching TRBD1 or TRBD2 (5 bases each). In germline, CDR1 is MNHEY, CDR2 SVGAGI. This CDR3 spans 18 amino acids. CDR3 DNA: TGTGCCAGCAGTCTTTGTACGGGGATGAAAGCTGGGGCCAACGTCCTGACATTC. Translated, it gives CASSLCTGMKAGANVLTF.

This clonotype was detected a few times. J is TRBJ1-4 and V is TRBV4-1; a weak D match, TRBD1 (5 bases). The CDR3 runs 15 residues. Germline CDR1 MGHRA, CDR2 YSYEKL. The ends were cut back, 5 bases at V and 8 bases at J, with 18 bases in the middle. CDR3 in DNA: TGCGCCAGCAGCTCTCCTCCGGGCCGGGGGGAAAAACTGTTTTTT. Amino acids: CASSSPPGRGEKLFF.

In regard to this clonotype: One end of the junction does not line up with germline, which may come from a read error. The CDR3: CSVGEYERYF. In DNA, the CDR3 is TGCAGCGTTGGGGAATACGAGCGGTACTTC. The V and J genes are TRBV29-1 and TRBJ2-7, with no clear D. The germline CDR1 and CDR2 sequences are SQVTM and ANQGSEA. The CDR3 is 10 residues long.

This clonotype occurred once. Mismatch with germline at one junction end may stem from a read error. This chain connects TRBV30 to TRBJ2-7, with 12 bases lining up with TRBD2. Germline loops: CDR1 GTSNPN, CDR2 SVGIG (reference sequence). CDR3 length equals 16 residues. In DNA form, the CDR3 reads TGTGCCTGGTGTTTAACTAGCGGGAGGTTCTCCTGCGAGCAATACTTC. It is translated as CAWCLTSGRFSCEQYF.

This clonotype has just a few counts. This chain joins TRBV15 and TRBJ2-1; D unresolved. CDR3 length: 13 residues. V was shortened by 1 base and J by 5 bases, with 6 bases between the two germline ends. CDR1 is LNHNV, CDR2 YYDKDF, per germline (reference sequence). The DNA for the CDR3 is TGTGCCACCAGCAGAGCCGTAGACAATGAGCAGTTCTTC. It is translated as CATSRAVDNEQFF.

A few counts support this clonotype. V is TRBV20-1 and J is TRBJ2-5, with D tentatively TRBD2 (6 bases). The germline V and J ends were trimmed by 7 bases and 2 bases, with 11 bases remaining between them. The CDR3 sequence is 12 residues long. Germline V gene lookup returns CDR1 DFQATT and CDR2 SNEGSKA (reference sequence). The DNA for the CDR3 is TGCAGTGTATGGACTACGCAAGAGACCCAGTACTTC. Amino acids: CSVWTTQETQYF.

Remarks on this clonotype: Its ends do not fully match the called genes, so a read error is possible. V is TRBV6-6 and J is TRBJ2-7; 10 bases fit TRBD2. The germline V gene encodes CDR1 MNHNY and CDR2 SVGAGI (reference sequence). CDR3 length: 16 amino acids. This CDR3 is CASSYSTPSGSKEQYF. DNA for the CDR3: TGTGCTAGCAGTTACAGCACGCCTAGCGGGAGCAAGGAGCAGTACTTC.

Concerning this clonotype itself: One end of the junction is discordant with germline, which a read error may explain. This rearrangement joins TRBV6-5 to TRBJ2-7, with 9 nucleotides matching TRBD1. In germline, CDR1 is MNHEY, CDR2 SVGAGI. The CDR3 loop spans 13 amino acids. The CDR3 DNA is TGTGCCAGCAGTACGGGACAGGGAGGGGAGCAATGCTTC. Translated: CASSTGQGGEQCF.

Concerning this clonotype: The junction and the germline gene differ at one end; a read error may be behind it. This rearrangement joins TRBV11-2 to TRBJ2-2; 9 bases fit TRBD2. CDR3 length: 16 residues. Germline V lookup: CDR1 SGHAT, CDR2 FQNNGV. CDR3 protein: CASSLVVLAGTGELFF. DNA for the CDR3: TGTGCCAGCAGCTTAGTGGTGCTAGCGGGGACCGGGGAGCTGTTCTTT. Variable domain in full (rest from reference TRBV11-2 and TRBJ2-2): EAGVAQSPRYKIIEKRQSVAFWCNPISGHATLYWYQQILGQGPKLLIQFQNNGVVDDSQLPKDRFSAERLKGVDSTLKIQPAKLEDSAVYLCASSLVVLAGTGELFFGEGSRLTVL.

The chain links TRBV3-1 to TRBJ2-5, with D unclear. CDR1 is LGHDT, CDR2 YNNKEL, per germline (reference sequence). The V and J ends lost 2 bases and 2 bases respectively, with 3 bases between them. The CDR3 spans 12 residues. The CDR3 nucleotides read TGTGCCAGCAGCCAACTGCAAGAGACCCAGTACTTC. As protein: CASSQLQETQYF.

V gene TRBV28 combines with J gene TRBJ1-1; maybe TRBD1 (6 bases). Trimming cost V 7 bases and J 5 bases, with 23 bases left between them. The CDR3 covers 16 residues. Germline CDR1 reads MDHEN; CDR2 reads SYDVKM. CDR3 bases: TGTGCCAGCACCCTTGCCTTTATGGGGGCAGTGACTGAAGCTTTCTTT. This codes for CASTLAFMGAVTEAFF. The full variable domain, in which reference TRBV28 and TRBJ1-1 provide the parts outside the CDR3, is DVKVTQSSRYLVKRTGEKVFLECVQDMDHENMFWYRQDPGLGLRLIYFSYDVKMKEKGDIPEGYSVSREKKERFSLILESASTNQTSMYLCASTLAFMGAVTEAFFGQGTRLTVV.

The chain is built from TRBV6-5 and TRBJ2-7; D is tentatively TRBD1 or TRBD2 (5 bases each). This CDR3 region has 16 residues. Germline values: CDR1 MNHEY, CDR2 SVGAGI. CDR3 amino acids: CDSSYIRTGGTYEQYF. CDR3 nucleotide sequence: TGTGATAGCAGTTACATAAGAACAGGAGGTACCTACGAGCAGTACTTC.